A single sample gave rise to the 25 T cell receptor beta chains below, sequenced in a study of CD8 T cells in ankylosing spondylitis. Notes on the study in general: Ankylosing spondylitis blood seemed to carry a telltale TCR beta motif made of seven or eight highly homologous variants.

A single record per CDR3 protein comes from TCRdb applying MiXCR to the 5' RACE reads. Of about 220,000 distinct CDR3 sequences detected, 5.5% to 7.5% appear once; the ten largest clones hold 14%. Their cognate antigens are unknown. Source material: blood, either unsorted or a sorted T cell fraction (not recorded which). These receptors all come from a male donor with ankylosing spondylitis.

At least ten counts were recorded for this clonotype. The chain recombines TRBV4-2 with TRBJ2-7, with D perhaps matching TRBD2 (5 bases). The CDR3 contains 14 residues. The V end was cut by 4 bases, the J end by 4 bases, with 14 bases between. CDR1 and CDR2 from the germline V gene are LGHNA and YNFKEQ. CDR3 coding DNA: TGTGCCAGCAGCCCCCTTAGCGCAGCTTACGAGCAGTACTTC. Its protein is CASSPLSAAYEQYF.

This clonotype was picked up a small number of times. Here the CDR3 reads CSVEVEVNEQFF. DNA for the CDR3: TGCAGCGTTGAGGTGGAGGTGAATGAGCAGTTCTTC. The rearrangement links TRBV29-1 to TRBJ2-1; TRBD2 is a possible D gene (5 bases). Between the trimmed V and J ends, which lost 3 bases and 7 bases, there was a span of 10 bases. CDR3 length: 12 amino acids. CDR1 and CDR2 from the germline V gene are SQVTM and ANQGSEA.

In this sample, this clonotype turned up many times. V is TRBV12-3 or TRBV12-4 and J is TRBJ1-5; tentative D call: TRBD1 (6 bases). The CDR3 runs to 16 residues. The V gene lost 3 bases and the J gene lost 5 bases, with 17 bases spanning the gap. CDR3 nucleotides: TGTGCCAGCAGTTTTTCCTTACAGGGTCCGGATCAGCCCCAGCATTTT. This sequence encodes CASSFSLQGPDQPQHF.

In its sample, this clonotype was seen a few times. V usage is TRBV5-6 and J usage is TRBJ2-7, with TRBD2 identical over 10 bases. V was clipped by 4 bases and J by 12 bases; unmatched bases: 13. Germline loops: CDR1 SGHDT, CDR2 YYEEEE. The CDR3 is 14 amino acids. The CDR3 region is CASSPGLALPGRYF. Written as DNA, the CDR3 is TGTGCCAGCAGCCCGGGACTAGCGCTGCCAGGGAGGTACTTC.

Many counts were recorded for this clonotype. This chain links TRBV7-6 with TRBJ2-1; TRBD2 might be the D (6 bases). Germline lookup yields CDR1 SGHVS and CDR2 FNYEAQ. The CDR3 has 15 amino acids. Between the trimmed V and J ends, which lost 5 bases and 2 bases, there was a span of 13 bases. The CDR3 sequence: CASSLGRGAYNEQFF. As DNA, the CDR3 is TGTGCCAGCAGCCTGGGGCGGGGCGCCTACAATGAGCAGTTCTTC. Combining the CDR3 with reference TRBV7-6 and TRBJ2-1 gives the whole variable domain GAGVSQSPRYKVTKRGQDVALRCDPISGHVSLYWYRQALGQGPEFLTYFNYEAQQDKSGLPNDRFSAERPEGSISTLTIQRTEQRDSAMYRCASSLGRGAYNEQFFGPGTRLTVL.

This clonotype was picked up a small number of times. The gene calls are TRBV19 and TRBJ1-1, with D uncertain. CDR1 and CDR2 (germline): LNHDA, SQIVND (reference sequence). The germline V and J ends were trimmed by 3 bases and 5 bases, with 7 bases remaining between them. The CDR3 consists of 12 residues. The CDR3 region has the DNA TGTGCCAGTAGTATGGCTGGGACTGAAGCTTTCTTT. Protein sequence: CASSMAGTEAFF.

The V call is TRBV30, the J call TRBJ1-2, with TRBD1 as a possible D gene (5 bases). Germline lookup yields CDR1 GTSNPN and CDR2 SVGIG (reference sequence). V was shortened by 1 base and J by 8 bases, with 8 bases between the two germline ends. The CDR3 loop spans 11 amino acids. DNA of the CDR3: TGTGCCTGGAGTGGGGGCGGCGGCTACACCTTC. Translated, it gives CAWSGGGGYTF.

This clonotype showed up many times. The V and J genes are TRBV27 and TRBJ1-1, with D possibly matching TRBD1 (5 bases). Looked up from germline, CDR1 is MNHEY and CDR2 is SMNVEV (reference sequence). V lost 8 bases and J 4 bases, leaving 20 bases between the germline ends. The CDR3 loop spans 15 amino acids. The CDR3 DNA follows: TGTGCCAGCGCGAGGGGTTTGGGGTCTGGCACTGAAGCTTTCTTT. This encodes CASARGLGSGTEAFF.

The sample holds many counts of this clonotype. CDR3 nucleotides: TGTGCCAGCAGTTTAGGGCCCCCCCCCCAGTACTTC. Its translation: CASSLGPPPQYF. This rearrangement joins TRBV12-3 or TRBV12-4 to TRBJ2-5; D gene unclear. The V gene lost 1 base and the J gene lost 9 bases, with 9 bases spanning the gap. This CDR3 contains 12 residues.

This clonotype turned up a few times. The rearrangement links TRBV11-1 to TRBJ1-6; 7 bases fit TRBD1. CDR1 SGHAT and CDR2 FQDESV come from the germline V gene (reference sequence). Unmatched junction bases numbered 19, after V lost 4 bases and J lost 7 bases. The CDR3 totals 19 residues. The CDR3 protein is CASSSSTGVQGLGNSPLHF. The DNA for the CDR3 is TGTGCCAGCAGCTCGTCTACAGGGGTTCAAGGGCTCGGAAATTCACCCCTCCACTTT.

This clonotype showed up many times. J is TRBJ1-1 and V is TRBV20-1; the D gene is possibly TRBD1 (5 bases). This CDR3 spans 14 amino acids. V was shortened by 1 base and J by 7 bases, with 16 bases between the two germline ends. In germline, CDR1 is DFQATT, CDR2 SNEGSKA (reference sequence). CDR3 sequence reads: CSARVVDRDDEAFF. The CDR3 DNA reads TGCAGTGCTAGAGTGGTAGACCGGGACGATGAAGCTTTCTTT.

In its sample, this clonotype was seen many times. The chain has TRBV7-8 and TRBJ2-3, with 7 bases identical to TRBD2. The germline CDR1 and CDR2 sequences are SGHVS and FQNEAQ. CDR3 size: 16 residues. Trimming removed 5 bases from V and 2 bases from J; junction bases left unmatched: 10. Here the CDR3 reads CASSLDAGVSTDTQYF. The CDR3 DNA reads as TGTGCCAGCAGCCTAGACGCGGGGGTATCCACAGATACGCAGTATTTT.

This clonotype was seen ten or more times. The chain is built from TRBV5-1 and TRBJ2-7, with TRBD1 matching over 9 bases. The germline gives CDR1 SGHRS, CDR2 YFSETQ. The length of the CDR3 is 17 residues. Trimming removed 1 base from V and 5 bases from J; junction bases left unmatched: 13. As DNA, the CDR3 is TGCGCCAGCAGCTTGCACTACACAGGGGGCGCGGAGAACGAGCAGTACTTC. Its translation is CASSLHYTGGAENEQYF. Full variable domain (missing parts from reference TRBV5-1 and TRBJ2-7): KAGVTQTPRYLIKTRGQQVTLSCSPISGHRSVSWYQQTPGQGLQFLFEYFSETQRNKGNFPGRFSGRQFSNSRSEMNVSTLELGDSALYLCASSLHYTGGAENEQYFGPGTRLTVT.

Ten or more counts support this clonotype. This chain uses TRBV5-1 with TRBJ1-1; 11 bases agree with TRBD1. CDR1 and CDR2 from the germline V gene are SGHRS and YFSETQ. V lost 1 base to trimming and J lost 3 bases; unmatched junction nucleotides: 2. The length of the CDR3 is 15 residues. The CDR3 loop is CASSLWGQGDTEAFF. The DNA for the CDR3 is TGCGCCAGCAGCTTGTGGGGACAGGGGGACACTGAAGCTTTCTTT.

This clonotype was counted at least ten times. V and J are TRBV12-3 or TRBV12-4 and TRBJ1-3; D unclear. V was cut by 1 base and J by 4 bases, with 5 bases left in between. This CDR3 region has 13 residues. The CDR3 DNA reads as TGTGCCAGCAGTTTAGGACACGGAAACACCATATATTTT. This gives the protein CASSLGHGNTIYF.

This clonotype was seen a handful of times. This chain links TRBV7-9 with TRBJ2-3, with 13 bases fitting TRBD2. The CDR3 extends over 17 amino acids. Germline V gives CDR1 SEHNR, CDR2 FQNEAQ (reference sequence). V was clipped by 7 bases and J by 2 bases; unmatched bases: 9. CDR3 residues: CASNLGLAGVPTDTQYF. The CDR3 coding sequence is TGTGCCAGCAATCTTGGACTAGCGGGAGTCCCCACAGATACGCAGTATTTT.

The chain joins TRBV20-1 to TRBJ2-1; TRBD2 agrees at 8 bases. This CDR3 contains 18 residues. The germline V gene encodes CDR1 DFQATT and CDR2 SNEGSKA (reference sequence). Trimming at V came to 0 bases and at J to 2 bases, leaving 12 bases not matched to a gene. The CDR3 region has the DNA TGCAGTGCTAGAGATCGGGACGGGAGGGCGATCCCCTACAATGAGCAGTTCTTC. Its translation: CSARDRDGRAIPYNEQFF.

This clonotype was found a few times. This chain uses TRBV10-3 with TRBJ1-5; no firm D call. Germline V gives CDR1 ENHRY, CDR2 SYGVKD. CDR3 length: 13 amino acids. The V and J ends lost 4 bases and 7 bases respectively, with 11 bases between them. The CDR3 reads CAISVLERQPQHF. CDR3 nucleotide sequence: TGTGCCATCAGTGTCCTAGAGCGCCAGCCCCAGCATTTT.

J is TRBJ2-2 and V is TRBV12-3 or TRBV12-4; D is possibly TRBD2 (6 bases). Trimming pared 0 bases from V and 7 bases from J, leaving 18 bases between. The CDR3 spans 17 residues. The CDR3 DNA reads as TGTGCCAGCAGTTTAGCGCTGAGGGTACCGGGGGTCGGGGAGCTGTTTTTT. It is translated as CASSLALRVPGVGELFF.

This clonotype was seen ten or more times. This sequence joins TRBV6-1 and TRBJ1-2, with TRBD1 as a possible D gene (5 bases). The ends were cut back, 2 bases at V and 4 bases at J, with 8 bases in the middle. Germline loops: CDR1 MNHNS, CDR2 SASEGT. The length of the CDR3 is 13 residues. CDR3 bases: TGTGCCAGCAGTGAATACAGGAGCTATGGCTACACCTTC. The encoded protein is CASSEYRSYGYTF.

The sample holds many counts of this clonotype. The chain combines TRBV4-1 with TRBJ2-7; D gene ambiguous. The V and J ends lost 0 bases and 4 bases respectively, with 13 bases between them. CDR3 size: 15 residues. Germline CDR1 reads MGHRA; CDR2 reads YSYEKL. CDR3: CASSQDKTSFYEQYF. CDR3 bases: TGCGCCAGCAGCCAAGACAAAACCTCTTTTTACGAGCAGTACTTC.

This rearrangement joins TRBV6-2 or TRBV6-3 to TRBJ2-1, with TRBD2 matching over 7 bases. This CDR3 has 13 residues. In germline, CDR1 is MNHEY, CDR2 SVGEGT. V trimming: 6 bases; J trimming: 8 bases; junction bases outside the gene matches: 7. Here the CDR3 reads CASRNGGGDEQFF. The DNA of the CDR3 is TGTGCCAGCAGAAACGGCGGGGGAGATGAGCAGTTCTTC.

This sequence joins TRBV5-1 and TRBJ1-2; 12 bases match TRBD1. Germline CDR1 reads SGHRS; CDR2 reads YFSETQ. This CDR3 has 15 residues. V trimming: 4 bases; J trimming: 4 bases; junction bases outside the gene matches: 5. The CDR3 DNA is TGCGCCAGCAGCGGGACAGGGGGCTTAAGCTATGGCTACACCTTC. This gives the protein CASSGTGGLSYGYTF.

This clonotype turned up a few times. The CDR3 DNA reads TGTGCCAGCAGGACGGTAGGTGGGCTGACGGACAACAATGAGCAGTTCTTC. It codes for CASRTVGGLTDNNEQFF. V gene TRBV2 combines with J gene TRBJ2-1; a weak D match, TRBD1 (5 bases). Germline lookup yields CDR1 SNHLY and CDR2 FYNNEI. With 6 bases removed from V and 5 bases from J, the gap between germline ends came to 23 bases. The CDR3 is 17 amino acids.

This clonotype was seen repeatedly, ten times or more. The CDR3 region is CASSLARGSANEQFF. DNA of the CDR3: TGTGCCAGCAGCTTAGCGCGCGGGAGCGCCAATGAGCAGTTCTTC. The chain couples TRBV7-6 to TRBJ2-1, with 7 bases aligning to TRBD2. With V trimmed by 0 bases and J by 6 bases, 5 bases remained unmatched. The germline CDR1 and CDR2 sequences are SGHVS and FNYEAQ. This CDR3 comprises 15 residues.